This T cell receptor beta chain was documented in a study of T cell responses to AZD1222 COVID-19 vaccine. Study outcomes and limitations: Reportedly, nearly half the spike-specific TCRs target unmutated variant regions.

Only in-frame clones appear in the TCRdb table, and some are missing; sequencing was by immunoSEQ multiplex PCR. Among 100,000 to 150,000 clones listed, 75% to 90% were seen once. Pooling was applied to second doses at about 4 or about 12 weeks. Per the germline V gene, CDR1 is SGHDT and CDR2 is YYEEEE. CDR3 size: 13 residues. Trimming shortened V by 2 bases and J by 6 bases, and 11 bases separated the two germline ends. Note on this clone: The target antigen is unknown.

The TCR originated in an adult who received the AZD1222 COVID-19 vaccine. This material consisted of peripheral blood, taken 28 days after the second AZD1222 dose. The rearrangement joins TRBV5-6 to TRBJ1-1, with a possible D match to TRBD1 (5 bases). In DNA form, the CDR3 reads TGTGCCAGCAGCTTTGGGGGAAGAGCTGAAGCTTTCTTT. Its translation: CASSFGGRAEAFF.